This T cell receptor (beta chain) was recorded in a study of T cell responses to AZD1222 COVID-19 vaccine. Findings and caveats of the study: The reported proportion of spike-specific TCRs targeting unmutated variant regions was nearly half. With dominance at 160-218 and 743-854, vaccine-associated CD4 TCRs spanned spike. Repertoires were collected only later (after the peak T cell response had occurred). Donor demographics were predominantly white British with a female majority; clonal diversity may be underestimated.

The assay was immunoSEQ multiplex PCR, and TCRdb's table has in-frame clones only and misses some. The sample data list about 140,000 clones. With respect to this clone: Its matching antigen is unknown.

Germline V gene data show CDR1 as SGHVS and CDR2 as FNYEAQ. CDR3 length equals 19 residues. Trimming pared 4 bases from V and 2 bases from J, leaving 24 bases between. The origin of this receptor is an adult in good health. The chain joins TRBV7-6 to TRBJ2-1, with D tentatively TRBD1 (8 bases). What was sequenced was peripheral blood. The CDR3 DNA reads TGTGCCAGCAGCTCAGGACAGGGTGAAGCTAGCGGTCCCTACAATGAGCAGTTCTTC. Amino acid sequence: CASSSGQGEASGPYNEQFF. Complete variable domain (other parts from reference TRBV7-6 and TRBJ2-1): GAGVSQSPRYKVTKRGQDVALRCDPISGHVSLYWYRQALGQGPEFLTYFNYEAQQDKSGLPNDRFSAERPEGSISTLTIQRTEQRDSAMYRCASSSGQGEASGPYNEQFFGPGTRLTVL.